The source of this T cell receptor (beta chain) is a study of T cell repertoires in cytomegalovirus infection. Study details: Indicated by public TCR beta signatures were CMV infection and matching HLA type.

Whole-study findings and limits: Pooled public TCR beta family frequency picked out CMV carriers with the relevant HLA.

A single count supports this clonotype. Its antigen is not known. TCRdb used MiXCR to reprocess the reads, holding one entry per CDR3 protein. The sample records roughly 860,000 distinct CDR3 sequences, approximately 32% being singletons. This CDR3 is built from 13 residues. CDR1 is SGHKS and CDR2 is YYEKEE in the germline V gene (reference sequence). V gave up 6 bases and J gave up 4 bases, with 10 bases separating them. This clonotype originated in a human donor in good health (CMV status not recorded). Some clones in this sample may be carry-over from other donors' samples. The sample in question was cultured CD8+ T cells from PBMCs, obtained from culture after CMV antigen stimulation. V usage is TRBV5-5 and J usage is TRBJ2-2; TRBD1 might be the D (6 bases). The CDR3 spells CASIRGGTGELFF. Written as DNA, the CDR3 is TGTGCCAGCATTAGAGGGGGCACCGGGGAGCTGTTTTTT.